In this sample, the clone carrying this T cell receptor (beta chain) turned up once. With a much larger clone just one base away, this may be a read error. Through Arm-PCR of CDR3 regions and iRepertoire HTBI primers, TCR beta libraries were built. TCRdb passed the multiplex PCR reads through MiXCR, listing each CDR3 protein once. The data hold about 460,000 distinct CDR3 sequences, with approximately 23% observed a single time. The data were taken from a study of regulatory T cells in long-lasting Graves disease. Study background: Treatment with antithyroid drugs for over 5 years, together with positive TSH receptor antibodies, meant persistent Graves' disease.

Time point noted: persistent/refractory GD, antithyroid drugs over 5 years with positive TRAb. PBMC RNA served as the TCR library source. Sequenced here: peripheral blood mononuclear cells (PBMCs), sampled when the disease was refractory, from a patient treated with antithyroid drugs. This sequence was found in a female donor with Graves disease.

The CDR3 DNA reads as TGTGCCAGCTCCTGGAGGGTCCGCTACGAGCAGTACTTC. Translated: CASSWRVRYEQYF. The chain employs TRBV7-2 and TRBJ2-7; a possible D gene is TRBD2 (6 bases). V was pared by 8 bases and J by 3 bases, with 14 bases between. Germline V CDR1 and CDR2: SGHTA, FQGNSA. The CDR3 loop spans 13 amino acids.